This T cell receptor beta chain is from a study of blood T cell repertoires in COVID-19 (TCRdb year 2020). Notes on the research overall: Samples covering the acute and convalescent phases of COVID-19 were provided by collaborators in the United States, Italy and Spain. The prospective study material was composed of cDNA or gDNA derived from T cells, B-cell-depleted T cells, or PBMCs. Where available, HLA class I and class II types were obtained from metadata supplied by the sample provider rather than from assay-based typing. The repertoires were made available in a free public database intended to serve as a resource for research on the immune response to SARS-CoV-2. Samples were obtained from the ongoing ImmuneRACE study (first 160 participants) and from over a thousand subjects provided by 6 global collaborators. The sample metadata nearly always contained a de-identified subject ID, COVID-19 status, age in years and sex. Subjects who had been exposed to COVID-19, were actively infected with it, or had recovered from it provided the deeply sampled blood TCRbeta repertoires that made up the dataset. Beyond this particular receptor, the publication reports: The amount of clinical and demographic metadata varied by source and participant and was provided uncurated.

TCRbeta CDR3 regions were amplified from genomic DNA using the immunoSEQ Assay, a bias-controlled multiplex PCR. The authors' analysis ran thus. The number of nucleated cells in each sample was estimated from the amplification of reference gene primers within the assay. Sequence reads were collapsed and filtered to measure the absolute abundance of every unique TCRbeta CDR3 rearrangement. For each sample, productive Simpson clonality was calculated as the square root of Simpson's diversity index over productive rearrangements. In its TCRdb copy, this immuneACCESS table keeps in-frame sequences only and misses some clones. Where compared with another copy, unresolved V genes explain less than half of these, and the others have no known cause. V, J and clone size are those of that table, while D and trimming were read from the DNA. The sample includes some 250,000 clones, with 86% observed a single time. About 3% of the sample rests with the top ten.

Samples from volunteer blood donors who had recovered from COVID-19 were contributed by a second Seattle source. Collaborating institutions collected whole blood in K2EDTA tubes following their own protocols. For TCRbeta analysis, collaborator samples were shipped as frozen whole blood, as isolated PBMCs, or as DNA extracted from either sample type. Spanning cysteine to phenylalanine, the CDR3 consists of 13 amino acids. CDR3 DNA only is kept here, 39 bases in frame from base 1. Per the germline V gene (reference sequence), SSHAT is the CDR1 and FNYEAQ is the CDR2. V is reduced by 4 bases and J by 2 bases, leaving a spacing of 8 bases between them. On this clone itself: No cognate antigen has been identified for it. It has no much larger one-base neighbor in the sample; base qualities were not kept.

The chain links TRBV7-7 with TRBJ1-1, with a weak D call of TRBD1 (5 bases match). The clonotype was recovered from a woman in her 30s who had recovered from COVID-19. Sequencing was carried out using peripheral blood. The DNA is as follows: TGTGCCAGCAGCTCGACAGTCAACACTGAAGCTTTCTTT. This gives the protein CASSSTVNTEAFF.